This TCR beta chain appears in the sequencing data of a study of blood T cell repertoires in COVID-19. As for the study in general: Material from acute and convalescent COVID-19 was sourced from the United States, Italy and Spain.

Per the germline V gene, CDR1 is LGHDT and CDR2 is YNNKEL (reference sequence). This CDR3 is 17 amino acids long. With 4 bases clipped from V and 0 bases from J, the junction kept 7 bases outside the gene matches. Sequencing used immunoSEQ multiplex PCR; TCRdb keeps in-frame clones, though not all of them. The data show 150,000 to 200,000 clones, roughly four fifths seen once. Material: peripheral blood. This TCR came from a human donor in a cohort sampled during active COVID-19. This rearrangement joins TRBV3-1 (or the pseudogene TRBV3-2) to TRBJ2-2; 8 bases are a match to TRBD2. The CDR3 DNA follows: TGTGCCAGCAGCCGCGGACTAGCCTATACGAACACCGGGGAGCTGTTTTTT. It yields the protein CASSRGLAYTNTGELFF.